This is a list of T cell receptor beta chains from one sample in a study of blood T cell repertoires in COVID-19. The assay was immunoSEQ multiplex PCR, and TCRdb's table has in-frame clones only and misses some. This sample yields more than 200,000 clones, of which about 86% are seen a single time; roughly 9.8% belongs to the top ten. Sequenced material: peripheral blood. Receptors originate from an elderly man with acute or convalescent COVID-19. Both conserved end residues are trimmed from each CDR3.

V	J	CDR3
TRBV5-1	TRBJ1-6	ASSVDWTNGALH
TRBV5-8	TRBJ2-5	ASSPSPGRVETQY
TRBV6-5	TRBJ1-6	ASRPPGQGNSPLH
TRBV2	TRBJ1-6	ASSRDRGNSPLH
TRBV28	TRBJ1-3	ASSSPGTGGNTIY
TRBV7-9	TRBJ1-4	ASSLEEEKLF
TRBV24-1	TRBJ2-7	ATSDLRPFDSGDEQY
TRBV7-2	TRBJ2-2	ASSFMQGTGELF
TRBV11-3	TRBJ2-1	ASSLDASGGSYNEQF
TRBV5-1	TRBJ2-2	ASSLTSSGIAGELF
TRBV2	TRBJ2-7	ASSLGLGVYEQY
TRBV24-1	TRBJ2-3	ATSDPGFYTQY
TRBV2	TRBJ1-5	ASSVQGAGNQPQH
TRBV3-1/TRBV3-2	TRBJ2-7	ASSQAHQGYEQY
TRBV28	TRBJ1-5	ASSFLRRTGSLNQPQH
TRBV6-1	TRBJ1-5	ASSERDRGLNQPQH
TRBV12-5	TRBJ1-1	ASGSGTGNTEAF
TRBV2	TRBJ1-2	ASKFQGSGGYT
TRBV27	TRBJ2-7	ASSRKRENEQY
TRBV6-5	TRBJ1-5	ASSPSRQPNQPQH
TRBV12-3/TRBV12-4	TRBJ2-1	ASSSLRGSEQF
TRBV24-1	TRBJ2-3	ATRPGTGGPDTQY
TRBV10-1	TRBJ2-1	ASRRGQEGDEQF
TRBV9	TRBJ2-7	ASSVAPGEGYEQY
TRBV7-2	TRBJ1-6	ASSARDRGLLTLH
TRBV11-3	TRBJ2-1	ASSAGLAGAFYNEQF
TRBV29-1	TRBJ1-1	SVQITGSPTEAF
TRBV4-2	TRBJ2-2	ASSPGGFLTGELF
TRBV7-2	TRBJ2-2	ASSLLGPPLGPNTGELF
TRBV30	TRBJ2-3	AWSVRNTLTDTQY
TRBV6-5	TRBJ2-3	ASRIQGGTDTQY
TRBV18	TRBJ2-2	ASSLLDSTGELF
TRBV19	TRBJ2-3	ASSPLAGVITDTQY
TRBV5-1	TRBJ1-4	ASSFGGATNEKLF
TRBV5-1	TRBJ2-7	ASSLASAGASYEQY
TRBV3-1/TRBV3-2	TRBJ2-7	ASSPGTRGEQY
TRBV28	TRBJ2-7	ASSFLQGRNEQY
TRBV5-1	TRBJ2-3	ASSLGLASTDTQY
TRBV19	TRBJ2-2	ASSRTRAGELF
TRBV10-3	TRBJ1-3	AISEGRGNTIY
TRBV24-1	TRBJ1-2	ATSDDHWTGPKGYT
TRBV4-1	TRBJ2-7	ASSQEAVPSYEQY
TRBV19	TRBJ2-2	ASKGGQGPSGELF
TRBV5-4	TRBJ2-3	ASSLPTGGGKDTQY
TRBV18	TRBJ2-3	ASSPGKPTTADTQY
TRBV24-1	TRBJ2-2	ATSGSGTGARWRLF
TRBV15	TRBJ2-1	ATSDIRQRGNNEQF
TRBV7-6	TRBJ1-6	ASSPGGWNSPLH
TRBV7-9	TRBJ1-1	ASARQGVRTEAF
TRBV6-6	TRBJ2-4	ASSPVPPTGKNIQY
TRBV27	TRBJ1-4	ASSLWGQSNEKLF
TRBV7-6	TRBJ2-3	ASSLAGPRMADTQY
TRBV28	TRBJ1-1	ASSVGLPGTEAF
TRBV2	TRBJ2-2	ASNPAGGPTGELF